The next 12 T cell receptor beta chains were all read from a single sample in a study of cytomegalovirus exposure and HLA in healthy donors. Profiled with immunoSEQ multiplex PCR; TCRdb holds only in-frame clones, not every one. Here the sample spans under 300,000 clones, approximately 86% being singletons. The sample comprised PBMCs. Every receptor here comes from a woman between 18 and 30 years old in good health and CMV-seronegative.

The gene calls are TRBV10-1 and TRBJ2-2; D is uncertain. Germline CDR1 is WNHNN and CDR2 is SYGVQD (reference sequence). The CDR3 is made up of 13 amino acids. Trimming removed 6 bases at V and 5 bases at J, with 10 bases between. The CDR3: CASRASGTGELFF. Written as DNA, the CDR3 is TGCGCCAGCAGGGCGTCCGGGACCGGGGAGCTGTTTTTT.

The rearrangement uses TRBV30 and TRBJ2-6; D gene ambiguous. CDR1 and CDR2 (germline): GTSNPN, SVGIG (reference sequence). The V end lost 0 bases, the J end lost 1 base, and 4 bases lay between the germline ends. The CDR3 has 14 amino acids. CDR3 nucleotide sequence: TGTGCCTGGAGTGTTCGGTCTGGGGCCAACGTCCTGACTTTC. It is translated as CAWSVRSGANVLTF.

The chain joins TRBV9 to TRBJ2-2; a possible D gene is TRBD1 (7 bases). V was shortened by 4 bases and J by 1 base, with 14 bases between the two germline ends. Germline CDR1 is SGDLS and CDR2 is YYNGEE. CDR3 size: 16 residues. CDR3 nucleotide sequence: TGTGCCAGCAGCCCTCAGGGGGGAGGGAACACCGGGGAGCTGTTTTTT. It codes for CASSPQGGGNTGELFF.

The chain combines TRBV29-1 with TRBJ2-7; D is ambiguous. Germline assignment: CDR1 SQVTM and CDR2 ANQGSEA. V was shortened by 3 bases and J by 4 bases, with 19 bases between the two germline ends. This CDR3 is built from 15 residues. The CDR3 sequence is CSVDLDAARPYEQYF. CDR3 sequence (DNA): TGCAGCGTTGATCTCGATGCGGCCCGCCCGTACGAGCAGTACTTC.

CDR3 protein: CASSLTASTNEKLFF. The CDR3, as DNA: TGCGCCAGCAGCTTAACAGCCTCAACTAATGAAAAACTGTTTTTT. This chain joins TRBV5-1 and TRBJ1-4; D call uncertain. In germline, CDR1 is SGHRS, CDR2 YFSETQ. Trimming stripped 2 bases from V and 0 bases from J, with 8 bases between. This CDR3 has 15 amino acids.

The chain uses TRBV5-1 and TRBJ2-1, with TRBD2 as a possible D gene (6 bases). V lost 0 bases and J lost 9, with 19 bases in between. CDR1 is SGHRS and CDR2 is YFSETQ in the germline V gene. CDR3 size: 16 residues. This CDR3 reads CASSLGLAESGSEQFF. The CDR3 bases are TGCGCCAGCAGCTTGGGGTTAGCGGAAAGTGGGAGTGAGCAGTTCTTC.

The V gene is TRBV7-9, the J gene TRBJ1-2; a possible D gene is TRBD1 (6 bases). The V gene lost 1 base and the J gene lost 0 bases, with 9 bases spanning the gap. Germline V gene lookup returns CDR1 SEHNR and CDR2 FQNEAQ (reference sequence). The CDR3 spans 15 residues. This chain's CDR3 is CASSLGRGANYGYTF. CDR3 sequence (DNA): TGTGCCAGCAGCTTAGGCAGGGGAGCTAACTATGGCTACACCTTC.

The chain employs TRBV7-9 and TRBJ1-6; D ambiguous. The CDR3 contains 15 residues. Trimming removed 5 bases from V and 9 bases from J, with 17 bases in between. Per the germline V gene, CDR1 is SEHNR and CDR2 is FQNEAQ (reference sequence). CDR3 DNA sequence: TGTGCCAGCAGCCCCGGAGCCCCGGGAGTTTCACCCCTCCACTTT. Translating gives CASSPGAPGVSPLHF. Variable domain in full (rest from reference TRBV7-9 and TRBJ1-6): DTGVSQNPRHKITKRGQNVTFRCDPISEHNRLYWYRQTLGQGPEFLTYFQNEAQLEKSRLLSDRFSAERPKGSFSTLEIQRTEQGDSAMYLCASSPGAPGVSPLHFGNGTRLTVT.

This clone was seen ten or more times. The V and J genes are TRBV6-7 and TRBJ2-2, with TRBD2 matching 10 bases. TRBV6-7 is an open reading frame, and its role is uncertain. J gave up 3 bases and V 0 bases, and 19 bases lay outside the gene matches. This CDR3 is 22 amino acids long. The CDR3: CASSYSRIMSGGALVDTGELFF. The CDR3 DNA follows: TGTGCCAGCAGTTACTCGAGAATCATGAGCGGGGGGGCCCTTGTTGACACCGGGGAGCTGTTTTTT.

This clone was counted many times. The chain recombines TRBV6-1 with TRBJ1-3, with D possibly being TRBD1 (6 bases). CDR3 length equals 16 residues. V lost 1 base and J lost 2, with 12 bases in between. Germline-derived CDR1 and CDR2 are MNHNS and SASEGT. The CDR3 DNA is TGTGCCAGCAGTGAAGATATCGGGACACCTGGAAACACCATATATTTT. Its translation is CASSEDIGTPGNTIYF.

This CDR3 is CASSVGTSGGFNEQFF. The CDR3 DNA follows: TGTGCCAGCAGCGTAGGGACTAGCGGGGGGTTTAATGAGCAGTTCTTC. The J gene is TRBJ2-1, the V gene TRBV9; 14 positions match TRBD2. The junction had 3 bases not matched to a gene; V was cut back by 0 bases and J by 7 bases. Germline V CDR1 and CDR2: SGDLS, YYNGEE. The CDR3 extends over 16 amino acids.

Comments on this clone: Additional DNA sequences in this sample encode the identical CDR3. The chain carries TRBV5-1 and TRBJ1-6; TRBD1 matches 9 bases. The CDR3 sequence is 15 residues long. Germline V lookup: CDR1 SGHRS, CDR2 YFSETQ. V lost 0 bases to trimming and J lost 10 bases; unmatched junction nucleotides: 5. The CDR3: CASSLAGTGLSPLHF. For the CDR3, the DNA is TGCGCCAGCAGCTTGGCCGGGACAGGGCTCTCACCCCTCCACTTT.